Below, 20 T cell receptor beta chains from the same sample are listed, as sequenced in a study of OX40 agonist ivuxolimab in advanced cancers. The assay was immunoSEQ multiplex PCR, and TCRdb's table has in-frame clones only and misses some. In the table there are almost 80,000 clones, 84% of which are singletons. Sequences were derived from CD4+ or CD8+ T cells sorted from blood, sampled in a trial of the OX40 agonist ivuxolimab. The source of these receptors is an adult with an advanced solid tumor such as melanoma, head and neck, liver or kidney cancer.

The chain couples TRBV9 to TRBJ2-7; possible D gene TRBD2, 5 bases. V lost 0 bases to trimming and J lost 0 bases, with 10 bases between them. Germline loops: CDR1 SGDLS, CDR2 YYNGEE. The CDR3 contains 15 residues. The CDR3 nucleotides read TGTGCCAGCAGCGTAGACGAGAGGGCCTCCTACGAGCAGTACTTC. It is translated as CASSVDERASYEQYF.

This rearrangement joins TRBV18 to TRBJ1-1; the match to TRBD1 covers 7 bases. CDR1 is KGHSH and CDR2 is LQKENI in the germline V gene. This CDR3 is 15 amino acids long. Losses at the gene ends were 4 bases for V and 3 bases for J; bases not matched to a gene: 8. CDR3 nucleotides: TGTGCCAGCTCACTAACCCCAGGGGGAGACACTGAAGCTTTCTTT. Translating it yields CASSLTPGGDTEAFF.

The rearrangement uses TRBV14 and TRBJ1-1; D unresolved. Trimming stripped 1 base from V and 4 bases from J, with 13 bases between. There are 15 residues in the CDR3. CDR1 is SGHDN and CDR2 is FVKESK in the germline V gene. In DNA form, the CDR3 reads TGTGCCAGCAGCCAAGCGGCCTCAGGCCGCACTGAAGCTTTCTTT. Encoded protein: CASSQAASGRTEAFF. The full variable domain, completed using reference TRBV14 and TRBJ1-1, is EAGVTQFPSHSVIEKGQTVTLRCDPISGHDNLYWYRRVMGKEIKFLLHFVKESKQDESGMPNNRFLAERTGGTYSTLKVQPAELEDSGVYFCASSQAASGRTEAFFGQGTRLTVV.

CDR3 protein: CASSLRQIQETQYF. CDR3 nucleotides: TGTGCCAGCAGCTTAAGGCAGATCCAAGAGACCCAGTACTTC. This rearrangement joins TRBV7-8 to TRBJ2-5; D is unresolved. The CDR3 has 14 residues. Trimming took 2 bases from V and 1 from J, leaving 8 bases between them. CDR1 and CDR2 from the germline V gene are SGHVS and FQNEAQ.

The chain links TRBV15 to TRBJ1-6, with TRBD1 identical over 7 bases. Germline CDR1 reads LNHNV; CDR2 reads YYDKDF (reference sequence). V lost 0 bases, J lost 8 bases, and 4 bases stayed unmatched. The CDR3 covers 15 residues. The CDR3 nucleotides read TGTGCCACCAGCAGAGACAGGGGGATGTATTCACCCCTCCACTTT. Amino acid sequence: CATSRDRGMYSPLHF.

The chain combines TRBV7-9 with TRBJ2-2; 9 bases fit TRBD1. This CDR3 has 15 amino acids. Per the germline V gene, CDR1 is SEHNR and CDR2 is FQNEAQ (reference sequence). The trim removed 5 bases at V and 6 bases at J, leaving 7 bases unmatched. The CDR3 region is CASSRGQGPAGELFF. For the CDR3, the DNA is TGTGCCAGCAGCCGGGGACAGGGCCCGGCCGGGGAGCTGTTTTTT.

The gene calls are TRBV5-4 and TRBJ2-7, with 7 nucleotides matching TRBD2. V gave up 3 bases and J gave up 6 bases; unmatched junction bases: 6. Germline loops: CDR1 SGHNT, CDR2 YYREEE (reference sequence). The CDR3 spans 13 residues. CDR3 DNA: TGTGCCAGCAGCTCCCAGCGGGGAACCGAGCAGTACTTC. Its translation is CASSSQRGTEQYF.

Here the CDR3 reads CASSLGMGQADTQYF. The DNA of the CDR3 is TGTGCCAGCAGCTTAGGGATGGGGCAGGCGGATACGCAGTATTTT. The genes are TRBV11-2 and TRBJ2-3, with TRBD1 as a possible D gene (5 bases). V lost 1 base, J lost 6 bases, and 14 bases lay in between. This CDR3 has 15 residues. Looked up from germline, CDR1 is SGHAT and CDR2 is FQNNGV.

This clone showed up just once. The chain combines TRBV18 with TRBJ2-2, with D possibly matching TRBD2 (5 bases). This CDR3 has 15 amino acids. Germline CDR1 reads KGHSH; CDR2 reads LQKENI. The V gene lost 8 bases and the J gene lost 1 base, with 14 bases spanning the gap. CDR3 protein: CASTRMEENTGELFF. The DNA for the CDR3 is TGTGCCAGCACGAGGATGGAGGAGAACACCGGGGAGCTGTTTTTT.

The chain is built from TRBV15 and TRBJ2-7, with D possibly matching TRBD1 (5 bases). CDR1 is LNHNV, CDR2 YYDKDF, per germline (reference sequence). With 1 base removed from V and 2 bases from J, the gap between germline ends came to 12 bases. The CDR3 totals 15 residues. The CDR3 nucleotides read TGTGCCACCAGCAGAGCAGGGTCTAAAGCCTACGAGCAGTACTTC. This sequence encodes CATSRAGSKAYEQYF.

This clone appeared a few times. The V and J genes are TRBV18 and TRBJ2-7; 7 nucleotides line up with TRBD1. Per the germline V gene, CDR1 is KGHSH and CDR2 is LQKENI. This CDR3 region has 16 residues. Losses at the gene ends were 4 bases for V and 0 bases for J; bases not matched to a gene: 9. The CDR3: CASSLRDSRSSYEQYF. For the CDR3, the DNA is TGTGCCAGCTCACTACGGGACAGCCGAAGCTCCTACGAGCAGTACTTC.

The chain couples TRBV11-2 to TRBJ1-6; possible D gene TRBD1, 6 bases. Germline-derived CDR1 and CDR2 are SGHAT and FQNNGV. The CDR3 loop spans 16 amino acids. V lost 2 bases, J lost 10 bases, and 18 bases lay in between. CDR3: CASSLSGGLGGSPLHF. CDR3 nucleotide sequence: TGTGCCAGCAGCTTATCCGGGGGGCTAGGGGGATCACCCCTCCACTTT.

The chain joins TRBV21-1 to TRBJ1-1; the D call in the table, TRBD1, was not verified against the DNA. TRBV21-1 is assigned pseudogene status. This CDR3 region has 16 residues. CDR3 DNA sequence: TGTGCCAGCAGCAAAGAGACCGGGACAGGGTATTGTGAAGCTTTCTTT. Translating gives CASSKETGTGYCEAFF.

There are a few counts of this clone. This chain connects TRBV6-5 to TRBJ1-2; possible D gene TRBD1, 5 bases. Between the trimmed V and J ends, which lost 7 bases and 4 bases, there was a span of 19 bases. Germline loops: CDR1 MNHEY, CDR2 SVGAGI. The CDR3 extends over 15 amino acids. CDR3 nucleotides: TGTGCCAGCAACGCCCTCTGGGGGGACTCCTATGGCTACACCTTC. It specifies CASNALWGDSYGYTF.

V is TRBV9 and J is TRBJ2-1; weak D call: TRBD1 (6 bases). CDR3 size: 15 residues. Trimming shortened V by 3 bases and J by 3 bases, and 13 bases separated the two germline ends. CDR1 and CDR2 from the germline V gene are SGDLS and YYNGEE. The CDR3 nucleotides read TGTGCCAGCAGCGCTACAGGGAACCTCTACAATGAGCAGTTCTTC. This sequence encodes CASSATGNLYNEQFF. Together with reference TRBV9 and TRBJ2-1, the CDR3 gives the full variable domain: DSGVTQTPKHLITATGQRVTLRCSPRSGDLSVYWYQQSLDQGLQFLIQYYNGEERAKGNILERFSAQQFPDLHSELNLSSLELGDSALYFCASSATGNLYNEQFFGPGTRLTVL.

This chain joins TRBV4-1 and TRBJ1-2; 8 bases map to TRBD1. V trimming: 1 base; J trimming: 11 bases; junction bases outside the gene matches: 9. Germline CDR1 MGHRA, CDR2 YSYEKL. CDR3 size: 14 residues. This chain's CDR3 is CASSQVGTGIVYTF. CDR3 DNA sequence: TGCGCCAGCAGCCAAGTAGGGACAGGAATAGTTTACACCTTC.

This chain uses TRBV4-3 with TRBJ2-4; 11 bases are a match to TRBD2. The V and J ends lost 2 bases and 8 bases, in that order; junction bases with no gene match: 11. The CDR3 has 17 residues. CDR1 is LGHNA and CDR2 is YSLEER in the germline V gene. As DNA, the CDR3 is TGCGCCAGCAGCCAAAGAATTAGCGGGGGGGCCATAGACATTCAGTACTTC. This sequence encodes CASSQRISGGAIDIQYF.

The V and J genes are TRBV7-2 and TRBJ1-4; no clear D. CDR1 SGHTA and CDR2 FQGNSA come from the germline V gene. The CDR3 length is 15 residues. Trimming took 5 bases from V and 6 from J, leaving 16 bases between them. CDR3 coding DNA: TGTGCCAGCAGCGACTCGAGGAGGGCGGATGAAAAACTGTTTTTT. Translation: CASSDSRRADEKLFF.

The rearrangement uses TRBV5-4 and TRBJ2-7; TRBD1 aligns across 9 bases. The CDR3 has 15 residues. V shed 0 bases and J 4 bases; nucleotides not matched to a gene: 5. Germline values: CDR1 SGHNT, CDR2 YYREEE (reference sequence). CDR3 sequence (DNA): TGTGCCAGCAGCTTGGAAAGACAGGGGGGATACGAGCAGTACTTC. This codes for CASSLERQGGYEQYF.

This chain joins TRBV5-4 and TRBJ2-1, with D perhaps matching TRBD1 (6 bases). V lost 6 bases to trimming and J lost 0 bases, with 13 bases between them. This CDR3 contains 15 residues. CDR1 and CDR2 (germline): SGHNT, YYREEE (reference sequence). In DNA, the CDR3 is TGTGCCAGCAACCCTACAGGGAGCTCCTACAATGAGCAGTTCTTC. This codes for CASNPTGSSYNEQFF.